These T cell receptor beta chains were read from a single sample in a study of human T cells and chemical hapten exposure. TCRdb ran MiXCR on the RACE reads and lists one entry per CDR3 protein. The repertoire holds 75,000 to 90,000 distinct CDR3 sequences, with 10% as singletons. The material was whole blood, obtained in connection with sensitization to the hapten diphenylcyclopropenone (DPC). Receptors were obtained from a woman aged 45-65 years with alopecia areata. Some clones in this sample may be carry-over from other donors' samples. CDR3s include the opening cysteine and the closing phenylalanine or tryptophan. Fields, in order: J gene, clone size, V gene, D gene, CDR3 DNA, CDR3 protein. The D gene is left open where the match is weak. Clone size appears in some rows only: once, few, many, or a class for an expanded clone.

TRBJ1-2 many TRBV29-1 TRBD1 TGCAGCGCCGGACAGGTCCGGGGCTATGGCTACACCTTC CSAGQVRGYGYTF
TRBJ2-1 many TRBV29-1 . TGCAGCGCCAATACTCCGAGCTCCTACAATGAGCAGTTCTTC CSANTPSSYNEQFF
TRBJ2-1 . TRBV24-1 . TGTGCCACCAGCGGTCCCCCCTACAATGAGCAGTTCTTC CATSGPPYNEQFF
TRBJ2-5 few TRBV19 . TGTGCCAGTAGTATAGCCCGGACAACCTCCCCCGGAGAGACCCAGTACTTC CASSIARTTSPGETQYF
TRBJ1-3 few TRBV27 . TGTGCCAGCAGTCAGGGGCACTCTGGAAACACCATATATTTT CASSQGHSGNTIYF
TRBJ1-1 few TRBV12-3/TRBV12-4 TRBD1 TGTGCCAGCAGTTTTTCCGGGACAGGGGGGACTGAAGCTTTCTTT CASSFSGTGGTEAFF
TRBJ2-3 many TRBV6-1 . TGTGCCAGCAGTGAGAACACAGATACGCAGTATTTT CASSENTDTQYF
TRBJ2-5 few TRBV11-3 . TGTGCCAGCAGCCCCGAAGGGGGGAATCAAGAGACCCAGTACTTC CASSPEGGNQETQYF
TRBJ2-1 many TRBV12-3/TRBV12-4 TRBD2 TGTGCCAGCAGAGGGACTAGCGGTTCACAGGTTCAGCAGTTCTTC CASRGTSGSQVQQFF
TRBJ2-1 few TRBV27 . TGTGCCAGCAGTTTAAGGGATCCATGGGGAAATGAGCAGTTCTTC CASSLRDPWGNEQFF
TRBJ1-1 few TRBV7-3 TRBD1 TGTGCCAGCAGCTTAACGACAGGGGCCACTGAAGCTTTCTTT CASSLTTGATEAFF
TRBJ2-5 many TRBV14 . TGTGCCAGCAGCCACAAAAGGGGCCCCGAGACCCAGTACTTC CASSHKRGPETQYF
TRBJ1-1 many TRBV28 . TGTGCCAGCAGGGGTAAACCTGAAGCTTTCTTT CASRGKPEAFF
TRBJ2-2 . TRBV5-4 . TGTGCCAGCAGCCGTGGTGTTTTGGGCACCGGGGAGCTGTTTTTT CASSRGVLGTGELFF
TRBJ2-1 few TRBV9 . TGTGCCAGCAGCGTAGTCATGGGGGGACCCTACAATGAGCAGTTCTTC CASSVVMGGPYNEQFF
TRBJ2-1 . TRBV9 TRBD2 TGTGCCAGCAGCGGGACCGGGACTAGCGGGAGGGCCCGGAGCTCCTACAATGAGCAGTTCTTC CASSGTGTSGRARSSYNEQFF
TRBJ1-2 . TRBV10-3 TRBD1 TGTGCCATCAGTGACAGGGGGAACTATGGCTACACCTTC CAISDRGNYGYTF
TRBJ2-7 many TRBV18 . TGTGCCAGCTCGGAGCCTGGCGAGCAGTACTTC CASSEPGEQYF
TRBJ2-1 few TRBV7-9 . TGTGCCAGCACCGAGGCCGGGAATGAGCAGTTCTTC CASTEAGNEQFF